This section outlines one T cell receptor (beta chain) sequence together with its context. The data derive from a study of cytomegalovirus exposure and HLA in healthy donors. The V gene's germline CDR1 is LNHNV and CDR2 YYDKDF (reference sequence). V was cut by 0 bases and J by 4 bases, with 7 bases left in between. This CDR3 comprises 14 residues. Researchers ran the PCR with 60 Vbeta and 13 Jbeta primers. TCRdb's table, derived via immunoSEQ multiplex PCR, lists solely in-frame clones and lacks some. The sample contains some 200,000 clones, roughly 84% of which appear only once. The clonotype originates from a boy between 2 and 10 years old in good health and CMV-seronegative. Sequenced sample: PBMCs. V gene TRBV15 combines with J gene TRBJ1-5, with unresolved D. CDR3 in DNA: TGTGCCACCAGCAGAGATTCGAGAAATCAGCCCCAGCATTTT. It yields the protein CATSRDSRNQPQHF.